This T cell receptor beta chain was captured in a study of cytomegalovirus exposure and HLA in healthy donors. Primers included in the PCR were 60 Vbeta and 13 Jbeta primers. Assay used: immunoSEQ multiplex PCR; TCRdb lists only in-frame clones, some missing. Of approximately 170,000 clones in the sample, 70% to 75% were seen once. The source is a man younger than 30 in good health and CMV-seropositive. Sequenced material: PBMCs.

The CDR3 reads CASSSLGGWYEQYV. The CDR3 coding sequence is TGTGCCAGCAGCTCCTTGGGGGGATGGTACGAGCAGTACGTC. The V gene is TRBV11-3, the J gene TRBJ2-7, with D tentatively TRBD2 (6 bases). CDR1 is SGHNT, CDR2 YENEEA, per germline. V lost 4 bases and J 4 bases, leaving 14 bases between the germline ends. The CDR3 is made up of 14 amino acids.